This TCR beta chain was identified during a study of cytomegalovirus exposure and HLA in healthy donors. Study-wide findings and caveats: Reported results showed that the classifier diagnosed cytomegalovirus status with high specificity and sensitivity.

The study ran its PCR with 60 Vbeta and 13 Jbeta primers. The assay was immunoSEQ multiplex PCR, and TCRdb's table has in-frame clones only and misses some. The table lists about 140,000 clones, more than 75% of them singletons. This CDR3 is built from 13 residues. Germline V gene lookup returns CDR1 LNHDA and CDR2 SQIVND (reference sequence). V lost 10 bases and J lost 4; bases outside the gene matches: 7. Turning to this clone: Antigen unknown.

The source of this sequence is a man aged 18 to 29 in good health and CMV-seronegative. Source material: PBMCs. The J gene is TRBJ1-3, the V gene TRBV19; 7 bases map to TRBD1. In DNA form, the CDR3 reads TGTGCCATCCAAAGGGACAGAGGAAACACCATATATTTT. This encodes CAIQRDRGNTIYF.